This is a list of T cell receptor beta chains from one sample in a study of lymphopenia after photon versus proton radiotherapy. Sequencing used immunoSEQ multiplex PCR; TCRdb keeps in-frame clones, though not all of them. The sample comprises about 4,500 clones, over 60% of which are singletons, and roughly 49% rests with the top ten. The sequencing here drew on peripheral blood, taken from a patient treated with proton-based radiotherapy. These receptors originate from a man of 80 years or more with esophageal cancer. The CDR3 runs from the conserved cysteine through the conserved F or W. The order of the fields is J gene, V gene, clone size, D gene, CDR3 protein, CDR3 DNA. A D gene is named only where the DNA matches it firmly. Size values are once, few and many counts, or a class for expanded clones, and some rows have none.

TRBJ1-6 TRBV27 once TRBD1 CASSWRQGFSGKDSPLHF TGTGCCAGCAGTTGGAGACAGGGGTTTTCCGGAAAAGATTCACCCCTCCACTTT
TRBJ1-1 TRBV30 medium-sized - CGGERNTEAFF TGTGGAGGGGAGAGAAACACTGAAGCTTTCTTT
TRBJ2-5 TRBV4-1 - TRBD1 CASSPQLATGILWETQYF TGCGCCAGCAGCCCCCAACTTGCGACAGGGATATTATGGGAGACCCAGTACTTC
TRBJ2-2 TRBV5-4 - - CASSPPGGYDTGELFF TGTGCCAGCAGCCCGCCTGGGGGCTATGACACCGGGGAGCTGTTTTTT
TRBJ1-1 TRBV19 few - CASSQGQQNTEAFF TGTGCCAGTAGTCAGGGACAACAGAACACTGAAGCTTTCTTT
TRBJ2-5 TRBV25-1 - - CASSDGTQYF TGTGCCAGCAGCGACGGGACCCAGTACTTC
TRBJ2-1 TRBV5-5 few - CASSLRGGGDASSYNEQFF TGTGCCAGCAGCTTGAGAGGCGGTGGGGACGCAAGCTCCTACAATGAGCAGTTCTTC
TRBJ2-3 TRBV10-1 - TRBD1 CATRDRTTDTQYF TGCGCCACCAGGGACAGAACCACAGATACGCAGTATTTT
TRBJ2-1 TRBV15 - TRBD2 CATQQNAGGYNEQFF TGTGCCACTCAACAAAATGCGGGAGGGTACAATGAGCAGTTCTTC
TRBJ2-7 TRBV7-8 - TRBD1 CASSQVLGTGSGEQYF TGTGCCAGCAGCCAAGTGCTAGGGACAGGGTCGGGTGAGCAGTACTTC
TRBJ2-5 TRBV30 - - CAWRGGLVTIQETQYF TGTGCCTGGAGGGGTGGGCTAGTTACTATCCAAGAGACCCAGTACTTC
TRBJ2-1 TRBV7-8 once - CASSKPRLVSYNEQFF TGTGCCAGCAGTAAACCGCGACTAGTATCCTACAATGAGCAGTTCTTC
TRBJ2-1 TRBV5-1 - TRBD2 CASSWEAGGSNEQFF TGCGCCAGCAGCTGGGAGGCGGGGGGGAGCAATGAGCAGTTCTTC
TRBJ1-5 TRBV9 - - CASSVAGLQGEPQHF TGTGCCAGCAGCGTAGCGGGACTACAAGGGGAGCCCCAGCATTTT
TRBJ2-3 TRBV4-2 - - CASSLPPTDTQYF TGTGCCAGCAGCCTACCCCCCACAGATACGCAGTATTTT
TRBJ1-4 TRBV6-5 medium-sized - CASSARLAGNEKLFF TGTGCCAGCAGCGCCCGCTTGGCAGGGAACGAAAAACTGTTTTTT
TRBJ2-7 TRBV6-5 - - CASSYSISAGYEQYF TGTGCCAGCAGTTACTCGATCTCCGCGGGCTACGAGCAGTACTTC
TRBJ2-5 TRBV10-3 - TRBD2 CAISDQLAALQETQYF TGTGCCATCAGTGACCAACTAGCGGCCCTTCAAGAGACCCAATACTTC
TRBJ2-5 TRBV7-2 - - CASSLESGTQETQYF TGTGCCAGCAGCTTAGAGAGCGGGACACAAGAGACCCAGTACTTC
TRBJ2-2 TRBV13 - - CASSPSVAEKGGDTGELFF TGTGCCAGCAGCCCCTCTGTCGCCGAAAAGGGGGGCGACACCGGGGAGCTGTTTTTT
TRBJ1-5 TRBV18 - - CASSPPGQPQHF TGTGCCAGCTCACCACCGGGTCAGCCCCAGCATTTT
TRBJ1-2 TRBV2 once - CASSEILGYDGYTF TGTGCCAGCAGTGAGATTTTGGGGTACGATGGCTACACCTTC
TRBJ2-1 TRBV7-3 - TRBD2 CASSLRSSGGYEQFF TGTGCCAGCAGCTTAAGGTCTAGCGGGGGGTATGAGCAGTTCTTC
TRBJ1-2 TRBV6-5 - - CASSRPNYGYTF TGTGCCAGCTCCCGCCCCAACTATGGCTACACCTTC
TRBJ1-5 TRBV5-5 - TRBD1 CASSLEGAGGTYQPQHF TGTGCCAGCAGCTTGGAGGGGGCAGGGGGGACGTATCAGCCCCAGCATTTT
TRBJ2-3 TRBV4-3 - TRBD1 CASSQEMPTGGEDTQYF TGCGCCAGCAGCCAAGAAATGCCGACAGGGGGAGAAGATACGCAGTATTTT
TRBJ2-3 TRBV7-3 - - CASSPWGSSTDTQYF TGTGCCAGCAGCCCCTGGGGGTCAAGCACAGATACGCAGTATTTT
TRBJ2-3 TRBV19 - - CASSLESTDTQYF TGTGCCAGTAGTCTAGAGTCCACAGATACGCAGTATTTT
TRBJ1-1 TRBV4-3 - TRBD1 CASSPGGQGRTEAFF TGCGCCAGCAGCCCAGGCGGACAGGGAAGGACTGAAGCTTTCTTT
TRBJ1-4 TRBV9 - - CASSVGATSGEKLFF TGTGCCAGCAGCGTAGGTGCTACTTCGGGGGAAAAACTGTTTTTT
TRBJ1-5 TRBV4-3 - - CASSQDREGNQPQHF TGCGCCAGCAGCCAAGACAGGGAGGGCAATCAGCCCCAGCATTTT
TRBJ1-6 TRBV30 - - CAWSVSQVYNSPLHF TGTGCCTGGAGTGTATCACAGGTTTATAATTCACCCCTCCACTTT
TRBJ1-2 TRBV19 medium-sized - CASSIVGGGYTF TGTGCCAGTAGTATTGTAGGTGGTGGCTACACCTTC
TRBJ1-3 TRBV7-2 - - CASSPDGSSGNTIYF TGTGCCAGCAGCCCGGACGGGAGCTCTGGAAACACCATATATTTT
TRBJ2-1 TRBV9 - TRBD2 CASSVAGLAGPAYSEQFF TGTGCCAGCAGCGTAGCTGGACTAGCGGGGCCCGCCTACAGTGAGCAGTTCTTC